The entry below gives a single T cell receptor (beta chain) sequence along with its context. V shed 5 bases and J shed 5 bases, with 12 bases lying between them. The CDR3 length is 13 residues. Germline lookup yields CDR1 SGHTA and CDR2 FQGNSA. In the authors' workflow: Using reference gene primer amplification, nucleated cell counts were estimated. Sequencing was performed with immunoSEQ multiplex PCR; in TCRdb, only in-frame clones are kept and a portion is missing. D and trimming come from the DNA, and the V and J calls and clone size come from that table. The sample carries 130,000 to 150,000 clones, 75% to 90% recorded once. The sample is drawn from a study of blood T cell repertoires in COVID-19. In the study overall: Sites in the United States, Italy and Spain provided acute and convalescent COVID-19 samples.

The sequenced sample consisted of peripheral blood. V is TRBV7-2 and J is TRBJ1-2, with D possibly being TRBD1 (5 bases). This sequence originates from a woman aged 55-69 years with active COVID-19. As DNA, the CDR3 is TGTGCCAGCAGCCCCGGGACTCTATATGGCTACACCTTC. This translates into CASSPGTLYGYTF. Using reference TRBV7-2 and TRBJ1-2 for the parts outside the CDR3, the full variable domain is GAGVSQSPSNKVTEKGKDVELRCDPISGHTALYWYRQSLGQGLEFLIYFQGNSAPDKSGLPSDRFSAERTGGSVSTLTIQRTQQEDSAVYLCASSPGTLYGYTFGSGTRLTVV.